One and the same sample provided the 20 T cell receptor beta chains below, sequenced in a study of blood T cell repertoires in COVID-19. Clones were sequenced by immunoSEQ multiplex PCR, and TCRdb holds only the in-frame ones, with some missing. The profile shows some 130,000 clones, over 60% of them singletons. The sequenced sample was peripheral blood. These receptors all stem from a woman between 65 and 79 years old with acute or convalescent COVID-19.

This clone was seen only a few times. V and J are TRBV19 and TRBJ2-2; D not resolved. The ends were cut back, 5 bases at V and 4 bases at J, with 11 bases in the middle. The CDR3 extends over 14 amino acids. CDR1 and CDR2 (germline): LNHDA, SQIVND (reference sequence). This CDR3 reads CASSPLSATGELFF. CDR3 in DNA: TGTGCCAGTAGTCCCCTATCCGCCACCGGGGAGCTGTTTTTT.

The rearrangement links TRBV18 to TRBJ2-7; 12 bases map to TRBD1. Germline V lookup: CDR1 KGHSH, CDR2 LQKENI. CDR3 length: 14 residues. V dropped 4 bases and J dropped 7; count of bases not matched to a gene: 5. DNA of the CDR3: TGTGCCAGCTCACGGGACAGGGGGCAGCGGGAGCAGTACTTC. Translated, it gives CASSRDRGQREQYF. Full variable domain (remainder filled in from reference TRBV18 and TRBJ2-7): NAGVMQNPRHLVRRRGQEARLRCSPMKGHSHVYWYRQLPEEGLKFMVYLQKENIIDESGMPKERFSAEFPKEGPSILRIQQVVRGDSAAYFCASSRDRGQREQYFGPGTRLTVT.

V and J are TRBV10-2 and TRBJ2-3; no firm D call. This CDR3 is 12 amino acids long. The ends were cut back, 7 bases at V and 0 bases at J, with 5 bases in the middle. Germline loops: CDR1 WSHSY, CDR2 SAAADI. The CDR3 DNA is TGCGCCAGCATGAGGAGCACAGATACGCAGTATTTT. This encodes CASMRSTDTQYF.

The gene calls are TRBV7-8 and TRBJ1-4; D is undetermined. CDR3 length: 14 residues. Germline CDR1 reads SGHVS; CDR2 reads FQNEAQ. The V and J ends lost 5 bases and 4 bases respectively, with 11 bases between them. CDR3 sequence (DNA): TGTGCCAGCAGCGCCAGCGTTTTTAATGAAAAACTGTTTTTT. Translating it yields CASSASVFNEKLFF.

This sequence joins TRBV6-1 and TRBJ2-7, with a tentative D call TRBD2 (6 bases). This CDR3 has 16 residues. V was pared by 1 base and J by 1 base, with 14 bases between. Per the germline V gene, CDR1 is MNHNS and CDR2 is SASEGT. This chain's CDR3 is CASSEGLSGRSYEQYF. The CDR3 DNA reads as TGTGCCAGCAGTGAAGGGCTAAGCGGGCGATCCTACGAGCAGTACTTC.

J is TRBJ2-6 and V is TRBV27; 10 bases agree with TRBD1. CDR1 and CDR2 (germline): MNHEY, SMNVEV (reference sequence). CDR3 size: 18 residues. V dropped 7 bases and J dropped 2; count of bases not matched to a gene: 11. DNA of the CDR3: TGTGCCAGCACCCTACGTGGGACAGGGGTTACTGGGGCCAACGTCCTGACTTTC. Its protein is CASTLRGTGVTGANVLTF. Looking up the rest from reference TRBV27 and TRBJ2-6 gives the full variable domain: EAQVTQNPRYLITVTGKKLTVTCSQNMNHEYMSWYRQDPGLGLRQIYYSMNVEVTDKGDVPEGYKVSRKEKRNFPLILESPSPNQTSLYFCASTLRGTGVTGANVLTFGAGSRLTVL.

The V and J genes are TRBV9 and TRBJ2-1; 16 bases line up with TRBD2. The germline CDR1 and CDR2 sequences are SGDLS and YYNGEE. Trimming at V came to 0 bases and at J to 8 bases, leaving 8 bases not matched to a gene. CDR3 length equals 18 residues. The CDR3 is CASSVGGLAGGPIDEQFF. CDR3 in DNA: TGTGCCAGCAGCGTAGGGGGACTAGCGGGAGGGCCAATCGATGAGCAGTTCTTC.

The chain combines TRBV5-8 with TRBJ2-7; D is uncertain. V was trimmed by 0 bases and J by 6 bases, leaving 13 bases between them. Per germline, CDR1 SGHTS and CDR2 YDEGEE. The CDR3 totals 14 residues. CDR3 nucleotide sequence: TGTGCCAGCAGCTTGGCTTCTTTCTCGGGCGAGCAGTACTTC. This encodes CASSLASFSGEQYF.

The chain carries TRBV28 and TRBJ1-2, with 9 bases matching TRBD1. Germline CDR1 is MDHEN and CDR2 is SYDVKM. Losses at the gene ends were 6 bases for V and 1 base for J; bases not matched to a gene: 18. CDR3 size: 19 residues. DNA of the CDR3: TGTGCCAGCAGGCCGGTCGGGCGGGACAGGGAGAACCGTAACTATGGCTACACCTTC. Its protein is CASRPVGRDRENRNYGYTF.

This chain links TRBV3-1 (or the pseudogene TRBV3-2) with TRBJ1-4, with D perhaps matching TRBD1 (5 bases). Looked up from germline, CDR1 is LGHDT and CDR2 is YNNKEL (reference sequence). The CDR3 has 14 amino acids. Trimming removed 1 base from V and 8 bases from J, with 11 bases in between. CDR3 in DNA: TGTGCCAGCAGCCAAGCCAGGGTGGGAGAAAAACTGTTTTTT. Its translation: CASSQARVGEKLFF.

This rearrangement joins TRBV10-3 to TRBJ1-2, with TRBD1 matching over 7 bases. The junction had 10 bases not matched to a gene; V was cut back by 2 bases and J by 10 bases. CDR1 is ENHRY, CDR2 SYGVKD, per germline. This CDR3 contains 14 residues. The CDR3 DNA reads as TGTGCCATCAGTGAGGTATCCGGGACAGCCTCCTACACCTTC. It codes for CAISEVSGTASYTF.

This clone was counted a few times. J is TRBJ1-2 and V is TRBV7-9, with D perhaps TRBD1 (6 bases). The CDR3 runs 13 residues. Germline V CDR1 and CDR2: SEHNR, FQNEAQ (reference sequence). V lost 1 base to trimming and J lost 6 bases, with 9 bases between them. The CDR3 region has the DNA TGTGCCAGCAGCTTAGGTACAGGGAATGGCTACACCTTC. Translation: CASSLGTGNGYTF.

This clone was seen more than once but under ten times. The rearrangement uses TRBV12-3 or TRBV12-4 and TRBJ1-4, with no clear D. The germline V and J ends were trimmed by 3 bases and 7 bases, with 9 bases remaining between them. The CDR3 has 13 amino acids. The CDR3 is CASSFSAREKLFF. The CDR3, as DNA: TGTGCCAGCAGTTTTTCTGCGCGTGAAAAACTGTTTTTT.

The CDR3 nucleotides read TGTGCCAGCAGCCAAGATCGTGGGAGGAGCTATGGCTACACCTTC. This codes for CASSQDRGRSYGYTF. The chain links TRBV14 to TRBJ1-2; D not resolved. CDR1 SGHDN and CDR2 FVKESK come from the germline V gene. The length of the CDR3 is 15 residues. Trimming took 0 bases from V and 4 from J, leaving 12 bases between them. The full variable domain, its missing parts supplied by reference TRBV14 and TRBJ1-2, is EAGVTQFPSHSVIEKGQTVTLRCDPISGHDNLYWYRRVMGKEIKFLLHFVKESKQDESGMPNNRFLAERTGGTYSTLKVQPAELEDSGVYFCASSQDRGRSYGYTFGSGTRLTVV.

This clone was seen more than once but under ten times. The chain's CDR3 is CASSEADSWSPLHF. The CDR3 DNA reads as TGTGCCAGCAGTGAAGCAGACAGCTGGTCACCCCTCCACTTT. The chain is built from TRBV6-1 and TRBJ1-6; the D gene is possibly TRBD1 (5 bases). Germline lookup yields CDR1 MNHNS and CDR2 SASEGT. This CDR3 spans 14 amino acids. V lost 0 bases and J 10 bases, leaving 10 bases between the germline ends.

V gene TRBV7-6 combines with J gene TRBJ1-6; tentative D call: TRBD1 (6 bases). The CDR3 length is 15 residues. CDR1 is SGHVS, CDR2 FNYEAQ, per germline. Deletions cut 4 bases from V and 5 bases from J, with 12 bases between. The chain's CDR3 is CASSSRTDHNSPLHF. As DNA, the CDR3 is TGTGCCAGCAGCTCCCGGACAGACCATAATTCACCCCTCCACTTT.

This clone was observed once. This sequence joins TRBV3-1 (or the pseudogene TRBV3-2) and TRBJ2-7; 9 positions match TRBD2. Germline CDR1 is LGHDT and CDR2 is YNNKEL (reference sequence). V lost 1 base to trimming and J lost 4 bases; unmatched junction nucleotides: 5. CDR3 length: 15 residues. Here the CDR3 DNA reads TGTGCCAGCAGCCAAGGTACTAGCGGGCGGTACGAGCAGTACTTC. Protein: CASSQGTSGRYEQYF.

In DNA, the CDR3 is TGCGCCAGCAGCCAAGAAGCGGGTATCGACTATGGCTACACCTTC. Translation: CASSQEAGIDYGYTF. V is TRBV4-3 and J is TRBJ1-2; no firm D call. Germline V gene lookup returns CDR1 LGHNA and CDR2 YSLEER. The CDR3 spans 15 residues. V was cut by 0 bases and J by 3 bases, with 11 bases left in between.

The rearrangement links TRBV5-4 to TRBJ2-3; 12 bases align to TRBD2. This CDR3 contains 14 residues. The germline V gene has CDR1 SGHNT and CDR2 YYREEE (reference sequence). With V trimmed by 4 bases and J by 7 bases, 4 bases remained unmatched. The CDR3 region has the DNA TGTGCCAGCAGCACGACTAGCGGGGGAAATACGCAGTATTTT. It encodes CASSTTSGGNTQYF.

The V call is TRBV12-3 or TRBV12-4, the J call TRBJ1-1; D is undetermined. The CDR3 is 12 residues long. Deletions cut 7 bases from V and 0 bases from J, with 6 bases between. Here the CDR3 DNA reads TGTGCCAGCACTAATATGAACACTGAAGCTTTCTTT. Translating it yields CASTNMNTEAFF.